This record looks at one T cell receptor beta chain sequence and its context. What it binds is not known. This sample is part of a study of OX40 agonist ivuxolimab in advanced cancers. Study overall: Ivuxolimab, an agonist antibody against OX40 (CD134), was given to patients. Patients with prior anti-PD-1, anti-PD-L1 or anti-CTLA-4 therapy were eligible; about 41% had some.

Study-level results: At 0.1 to 3.0 mg/kg and by week 6, CD4+ and CD8+ T cells in the blood had expanded clonally.

Method: immunoSEQ multiplex PCR; TCRdb's copy keeps in-frame clones and lacks some. The sample has roughly 100,000 clones; 85% to 95% are singletons. After removal of 7 bases from V and 2 bases from J, the junction contained 6 bases not matched to a gene. Germline-derived CDR1 and CDR2 are SQVTM and ANQGSEA. The CDR3 spans 13 residues. Specimen: CD4+ or CD8+ T cells sorted from blood, collected in a trial of the OX40 agonist ivuxolimab. This receptor was identified in an adult with an advanced solid tumor such as melanoma, head and neck, liver or kidney cancer. V and J are TRBV29-1 and TRBJ1-1, with 8 bases aligning to TRBD1. The CDR3 region is CSARQGPNTEAFF. The CDR3, as DNA: TGCAGCGCAAGACAGGGGCCCAACACTGAAGCTTTCTTT.